This TCR beta chain was documented in a study of blood T cell repertoires in COVID-19. Study-level background: From the United States, Italy and Spain came samples of acute and convalescent COVID-19. PBMCs, B-cell-depleted T cells, or T cells were the source of the cDNA or gDNA that made up the material.

Trimming left V 5 bases short and J 4 bases short, with 17 bases between. The CDR3 contains 15 residues. Germline V gives CDR1 LNHDA, CDR2 SQIVND (reference sequence). Authors' methods: Amplification with reference gene primers provided the estimates of nucleated cell counts. Here immunoSEQ multiplex PCR was the method, and the copy in TCRdb shows in-frame clones only, minus some. Clone size and V and J calls were adopted from that table, with D and trimming inferred from the DNA. The sample holds about 120,000 clones, more than 75% seen once. This TCR came from a woman in her forties or fifties with acute or convalescent COVID-19. Material for sequencing was peripheral blood. This chain connects TRBV19 to TRBJ1-2, with a possible D match to TRBD1 (6 bases). CDR3 DNA sequence: TGTGCCAGTAGTCCCCGGGACACAGTGTTCTATGGCTACACCTTC. Protein sequence: CASSPRDTVFYGYTF.